This T cell receptor beta chain was captured by sequencing in a study of Graves' ophthalmopathy and Graves' hyperthyroidism (dated by TCRdb to about 2018). General notes on the study: Peripheral blood samples were taken at the time of initial diagnosis, before any treatment was given. The roughly 100 discovery patients were randomly divided into training and test sets at a 7:3 ratio. Once sampling was done, hyperthyroidism patients were given methimazole at a starting dose of 30 mg daily, while ophthalmopathy patients were given high-dose intravenous methylprednisolone. To explore V-J signatures that distinguish ophthalmopathy from hyperthyroidism, a discovery set of under 110 patients was enrolled, made up of 43 with ophthalmopathy and under 65 with stable hyperthyroidism. In total, around 140 blood samples were TCR-sequenced: 40 to 45 ophthalmopathy, approximately 75 hyperthyroidism and approximately 17 hyperthyroidism-to-ophthalmopathy patients. T-cell repertoires of thyroid tissue and blood were compared in six or seven hyperthyroidism patients. An independent validation cohort was composed of 18 hyperthyroidism patients and about 17 patients who later progressed from hyperthyroidism to ophthalmopathy. TCR beta repertoire signatures were used to distinguish Graves' ophthalmopathy from Graves' hyperthyroidism and to predict progression to ophthalmopathy. The investigation overall reported the following: In validation, the model predicted ophthalmopathy progression with about 70% sensitivity and approximately 78% specificity; 12 predicted patients were CT-confirmed with GO in a median of about 7.1 months. Sample size was not predetermined statistically, and investigators were not blinded to group allocation. The 13-signature model separated ophthalmopathy from stable hyperthyroidism with 85% to 90% sensitivity and approximately 81% specificity in cross-validation, and 80%/75% in the test set. Most of the expanded thyroid clonotypes with a frequency above 0.001 were also detected in blood, and it was suggested that the thyroid immune response may be reflected by blood repertoires.

Ophthalmopathy patients were characterized by moderately to severely active disease, a Clinical Activity Score of at least 3, a NOSPECS grade of at least 4, and a disease duration under 3 months. Anyone with other autoimmune diseases, uncontrolled infections, pregnancy or lactation was excluded from the study. Diagnosis relied on clinical symptoms, serum thyroxine, TRAb, thyroid ultrasound and orbital computed tomography. PBMCs were isolated from 7.5 to 10 ml of fresh peripheral blood by Ficoll-Paque density gradient centrifugation. Total RNA was extracted with Trizol reagent and quality-checked on an Agilent 2100 Bioanalyzer. TCR beta CDR3 regions were amplified from RNA transcripts for repertoire sequencing. The first round was an RT-PCR using HTBI primers with the Qiagen OneStep RT-PCR kit, and this first round was followed by a second-round multiplex PCR, then size selection and purification. The libraries underwent paired-end sequencing with 100 bp reads on an Illumina HiSeq2000. In the authors' own workflow: SOAPnuke was used to process the reads, throwing out any read that had adapters, had uncalled bases, had a mean Phred below 15, or lacked an exact constant-primer or identifier match. High-quality paired reads were merged with COPE v1.2.5. Clonotypes were defined as unique nucleotide sequences and were aligned to IMGT TRB V, D and J references using MiTCR v1.1. The analysis was limited to V-J combinations with a frequency above 0.0001, which together covered more than 98% of repertoires. A TCR clonal expansion and chaos score per V-J combination was defined as the ratio of F50 clonal expansion to chaos observed in the TCRdist matrix. Welch's t-statistics and random forest were used to narrow the features down to approximately 13 V-J combinations, which were then fed into a naive Bayes classifier. The similarity between thyroid and blood repertoires was quantified using the Morisita-Horn index. The raw public reads went through TCRdb reprocessing: fastp at Q25, MiXCR clone calling, in-frame beta chains kept. Every CDR3 protein is listed once, alongside the most common genes and DNA of its rows. TCRdb, not the original authors, processed these V and J calls. The table for this sample lists hundreds of thousands of distinct CDR3 sequences; over 13% of them were counted only once. The top ten hold 9.8% of the sample.

The junction shows trimming of 4 bases on V and 5 bases on J, and the gene matches do not reach 8 bases of it. Per the germline V gene, SGHRS is the CDR1 and YFSETQ is the CDR2. The CDR3 starts with the cysteine, ends with the phenylalanine, and has 16 residues. Of the read, only the CDR3 DNA is kept; its 48 bases are in frame from base 1. This clonotype was recorded at least ten times. Its antigen is currently not known. There are no base qualities to consult, and no much larger clone falls within one base. The sample was blood. This receptor was taken from a woman younger than 45 with Graves' ophthalmopathy. Donor details come from another sample of the same person, matched by shared clones. The chain joins TRBV5-1 to TRBJ2-7; 14 bases in the junction line up with TRBD2. The sequenced DNA is TGCGCCAGCAGCGCCGGACTAGCGGGGGGCCGAGACGAGCAGTACTTC. Protein translation: CASSAGLAGGRDEQYF.